What follows are 29 T cell receptor beta chains derived from one specimen sequenced in a study of human T cells and chemical hapten exposure. TCRdb passed the RACE reads through MiXCR, listing each CDR3 protein once. Altogether 370,000 or so distinct CDR3 sequences are present, more than 4.5% being singletons, with the ten largest covering 2% to 2.5%. Documented time point: patch test 1, 2 weeks after DPC sensitization. Regarding treatment: therapeutic diphenylcyclopropenone sensitization with weekly scalp DPC. The sequences come from whole blood, collected in connection with sensitization to the hapten diphenylcyclopropenone (DPC). These receptors all come from a woman aged 45 to 65 with alopecia areata. Some clones in this sample may be carry-over from other donors' samples.

This clonotype was observed many times. The CDR3: CASSLLADITRTDTQYF. CDR3 DNA: TGTGCCAGCAGCTTATTGGCAGACATCACTCGCACAGATACGCAGTATTTT. V is TRBV7-9 and J is TRBJ2-3; D unclear. Trimming took off 2 bases at V and 1 base at J, with 16 bases between the two ends. The CDR3 has 17 amino acids. Germline CDR1 is SEHNR and CDR2 is FQNEAQ (reference sequence).

This clonotype has a handful of counts. The rearrangement joins TRBV19 to TRBJ1-2; D is unclear. Germline V lookup: CDR1 LNHDA, CDR2 SQIVND (reference sequence). Trimming removed 3 bases from V and 3 bases from J, with 11 bases in between. This CDR3 region has 14 residues. CDR3 coding DNA: TGTGCCAGTAGTATTAAAGGCTCCTACTATGGCTACACCTTC. It is translated as CASSIKGSYYGYTF.

The CDR3 here is CSATDRGGIADTQYF. The CDR3 DNA follows: TGCAGTGCCACGGATAGGGGCGGGATCGCAGATACGCAGTATTTT. The chain joins TRBV20-1 to TRBJ2-3; possibly TRBD2 for D (6 bases). V was trimmed by 6 bases and J by 4 bases, leaving 20 bases between them. Germline CDR1 DFQATT, CDR2 SNEGSKA (reference sequence). This CDR3 comprises 15 residues.

This clonotype appeared a few times. The genes are TRBV5-1 and TRBJ2-5; D remains unclear. This CDR3 is 16 amino acids long. Germline CDR1 reads SGHRS; CDR2 reads YFSETQ. V lost 0 bases to trimming and J lost 2 bases, with 14 bases between them. The CDR3 DNA reads TGCGCCAGCAGCTTGGAAGGCCAGGCTAGACAAGAGACCCAGTACTTC. This sequence encodes CASSLEGQARQETQYF.

There are many counts of this clonotype. This chain connects TRBV6-6 to TRBJ1-1, with D perhaps matching TRBD1 (5 bases). This CDR3 comprises 15 residues. CDR1 is MNHNY, CDR2 SVGAGI, per germline (reference sequence). Trimming removed 2 bases from V and 5 bases from J, with 15 bases in between. Here the CDR3 reads CASSYLGGEGTEAFF. The CDR3 DNA follows: TGTGCCAGCAGTTACCTTGGTGGAGAGGGGACTGAAGCTTTCTTT.

This clonotype was seen only a few times. V and J are TRBV29-1 and TRBJ1-1, with a possible D match to TRBD1 (5 bases). CDR1 is SQVTM, CDR2 ANQGSEA, per germline. This CDR3 is 13 amino acids long. V was clipped by 6 bases and J by 4 bases, with 15 bases between them. CDR3 coding DNA: TGCAGCGTAATGGGGGGGGAGAGCACTGAAGCTTTCTTT. Translated, it gives CSVMGGESTEAFF.

This clonotype has ten or more counts. The rearrangement joins TRBV6-1 to TRBJ2-2; weak D call: TRBD1 (5 bases). The CDR3 spans 14 residues. V lost 7 bases and J 4 bases, leaving 13 bases between the germline ends. The germline V gene encodes CDR1 MNHNS and CDR2 SASEGT. This CDR3 is CASTLTELTGELFF. CDR3 DNA sequence: TGTGCCAGCACCCTGACAGAACTCACCGGGGAGCTGTTTTTT.

Turning to this clonotype: Possible read error: a much larger clone is one base away. The conserved phenylalanine or tryptophan normally closing the CDR3 is absent here, so this likely arose from a read error. V and J are TRBV11-3 and TRBJ2-3; 10 bases agree with TRBD1. Germline loops: CDR1 SGHNT, CDR2 YENEEA. CDR3 length equals 15 residues. The J segment lost 3 bases and the V segment lost 5 bases, leaving 5 bases of the junction unmatched. DNA of the CDR3: TGTGCCAGCAGCCTTCGACAGGGGGCAACAGATACGCAGTATTTA. Amino acid sequence: CASSLRQGATDTQYL.

Points on this clonotype: A much larger clone is a single base away; this may be a read error. The J gene is TRBJ2-1, the V gene TRBV7-8, with 10 bases fitting TRBD1. CDR3 length: 19 residues. Germline-derived CDR1 and CDR2 are SGHVS and FQNEAQ. CDR3 DNA sequence: TGTGCCTGCAGCCCCAGGACATCCGGGGGACAGGGGTCCTACAATGAGCAGTTCTTC. It codes for CACSPRTSGGQGSYNEQFF.

This clonotype was detected a few times. V is TRBV6-5 and J is TRBJ2-2; 9 bases line up with TRBD2. Trimming at V came to 0 bases and at J to 0 bases, leaving 2 bases not matched to a gene. There are 17 residues in the CDR3. Germline CDR1 MNHEY, CDR2 SVGAGI. CDR3 coding DNA: TGTGCCAGCAGTTACTCGCTAGCGGGGTCGAACACCGGGGAGCTGTTTTTT. Its protein is CASSYSLAGSNTGELFF.

This clonotype has ten or more counts. This chain connects TRBV24-1 to TRBJ2-1, with 11 positions matching TRBD2. The CDR3 runs 17 residues. Germline values: CDR1 KGHDR, CDR2 SFDVKD. V lost 4 bases to trimming and J lost 7 bases; unmatched junction nucleotides: 11. CDR3 region: CATSDSRLAGKENEQFF. Here the CDR3 DNA reads TGTGCCACCAGTGACTCCCGACTAGCGGGGAAGGAGAATGAGCAGTTCTTC.

In this sample, this clonotype turned up a few times. J is TRBJ1-1 and V is TRBV15; 7 nucleotides match TRBD1. V lost 5 bases to trimming and J lost 6 bases; unmatched junction nucleotides: 6. Per the germline V gene, CDR1 is LNHNV and CDR2 is YYDKDF (reference sequence). The CDR3 covers 13 residues. This chain's CDR3 is CATSSDRVAEAFF. DNA for the CDR3: TGTGCCACCAGCTCAGACAGGGTTGCTGAAGCTTTCTTT.

This clonotype was recorded many times. The chain couples TRBV7-8 to TRBJ2-3; D is unresolved. The V gene lost 6 bases and the J gene lost 8 bases, with 15 bases spanning the gap. CDR1 and CDR2 (germline): SGHVS, FQNEAQ. CDR3 length: 13 amino acids. The CDR3 region has the DNA TGTGCCAGCAGACCAGGACCGGCGGTTACGCAGTATTTT. Its protein product is CASRPGPAVTQYF.

The gene calls are TRBV7-9 and TRBJ2-3; the match to TRBD2 covers 9 bases. The J segment lost 0 bases and the V segment lost 5 bases, leaving 6 bases of the junction unmatched. In germline, CDR1 is SEHNR, CDR2 FQNEAQ (reference sequence). The CDR3 contains 16 residues. For the CDR3, the DNA is TGTGCCAGCAGCACATCTAGCGGGGCCAGCACAGATACGCAGTATTTT. Amino acids: CASSTSSGASTDTQYF.

This clonotype was counted ten times or more. This chain uses TRBV6-2 or TRBV6-3 with TRBJ2-5; D unclear. The CDR3 length is 17 residues. Per germline, CDR1 MNHEY and CDR2 SVGEGT. V lost 0 bases and J lost 1, with 15 bases in between. CDR3 sequence (DNA): TGTGCCAGCAGTTACTCTCAGTACCGGTTTCCCCAAGAGACCCAGTACTTC. As protein: CASSYSQYRFPQETQYF.

This clonotype has only a few counts. This chain's CDR3 is CAWSRTAANQPQHF. As DNA, the CDR3 is TGTGCCTGGAGTAGGACAGCCGCCAATCAGCCCCAGCATTTT. The chain has TRBV30 and TRBJ1-5, with D perhaps matching TRBD1 (6 bases). Germline CDR1 GTSNPN, CDR2 SVGIG (reference sequence). This CDR3 spans 14 amino acids. The ends were cut back, 2 bases at V and 3 bases at J, with 11 bases in the middle.

This clonotype was counted many times. The chain has TRBV12-3 or TRBV12-4 and TRBJ2-7; D gene unclear. The length of the CDR3 is 12 residues. V lost 2 bases and J lost 4, with 6 bases in between. CDR3 sequence: CASSLNGYEQYF. CDR3 nucleotide sequence: TGTGCCAGCAGTTTAAATGGGTACGAGCAGTACTTC.

There are many counts of this clonotype. The chain carries TRBV10-3 and TRBJ2-5; 7 bases are a match to TRBD1. V shed 4 bases, J shed 5 bases, and the junction held 4 bases outside the gene matches. The CDR3 is 13 amino acids. The germline V gene encodes CDR1 ENHRY and CDR2 SYGVKD. CDR3: CAISVGTEETQYF. The DNA of the CDR3 is TGTGCCATCAGTGTCGGGACAGAGGAGACCCAGTACTTC.

This clonotype was recorded a few times. The chain carries TRBV20-1 and TRBJ1-5; D perhaps matches TRBD1 (6 bases). Germline V gene data show CDR1 as DFQATT and CDR2 as SNEGSKA (reference sequence). Trimming stripped 6 bases from V and 5 bases from J, with 23 bases between. CDR3 size: 16 residues. The CDR3 loop reads CSAPNPQGQSYQPQHF. CDR3 nucleotide sequence: TGCAGTGCCCCGAACCCCCAGGGGCAATCATATCAGCCCCAGCATTTT.

This clonotype was counted many times. The chain carries TRBV20-1 and TRBJ1-1; 7 nucleotides match TRBD1. Per the germline V gene, CDR1 is DFQATT and CDR2 is SNEGSKA (reference sequence). The CDR3 spans 13 residues. J was trimmed by 4 bases and V by 6 bases; bases with no gene match: 8. CDR3 nucleotides: TGCAGTGCGCCGACAGGGAGAGGCACTGAAGCTTTCTTT. It codes for CSAPTGRGTEAFF.

The chain combines TRBV7-2 with TRBJ2-7; 8 bases agree with TRBD1. V lost 5 bases and J lost 4; bases outside the gene matches: 7. The V gene's germline CDR1 is SGHTA and CDR2 FQGNSA. This CDR3 has 14 amino acids. The CDR3 loop reads CASSLGQGKYEQYF. The DNA for the CDR3 is TGTGCCAGCAGCCTTGGACAGGGAAAGTACGAGCAGTACTTC.

This clonotype was counted ten times or more. The rearrangement links TRBV7-9 to TRBJ2-2; maybe TRBD1 (6 bases). V was clipped by 5 bases and J by 6 bases, with 19 bases between them. In germline, CDR1 is SEHNR, CDR2 FQNEAQ (reference sequence). CDR3 length: 16 residues. The CDR3 nucleotides read TGTGCCAGCAGCCCCGACAGGACTCCCGCCGCCGGGGAGCTGTTTTTT. Translation gives CASSPDRTPAAGELFF.

This clonotype was seen at least ten times. The V call is TRBV4-1, the J call TRBJ2-1; possible D gene TRBD1, 5 bases. The CDR3 has 15 amino acids. Trimming took off 1 base at V and 8 bases at J, with 15 bases between the two ends. CDR1 MGHRA and CDR2 YSYEKL come from the germline V gene. In DNA form, the CDR3 reads TGCGCCAGCAGCCAAGTCCGCGACAGCCTTTATGAGCAGTTCTTC. Protein product: CASSQVRDSLYEQFF.

This clonotype was observed many times. This chain uses TRBV29-1 with TRBJ2-3, with 8 bases fitting TRBD1. J gave up 6 bases and V 6 bases, and 5 bases lay outside the gene matches. From germline, CDR1 is SQVTM and CDR2 ANQGSEA. CDR3 length: 12 residues. This chain's CDR3 is CSVRGQWDTQYF. CDR3 bases: TGCAGCGTCAGGGGGCAGTGGGATACGCAGTATTTT.

This clonotype was observed once. J is TRBJ1-4 and V is TRBV30, with no clear D. V lost 2 bases and J 8 bases, leaving 3 bases between the germline ends. The CDR3 covers 10 residues. Germline V gene data show CDR1 as GTSNPN and CDR2 as SVGIG (reference sequence). CDR3 DNA: TGTGCCTGGAGTCGAGAAAAACTGTTTTTT. Translation: CAWSREKLFF.

About this clonotype: A junction boundary mismatches the germline segment, possibly from a read error. The chain links TRBV7-9 to TRBJ1-4; TRBD1 matches at 8 bases. CDR3 length equals 16 residues. The germline gives CDR1 SEHNR, CDR2 FQNEAQ (reference sequence). The CDR3 DNA reads TGTGCCAGCAGCTTAGGGACAGGGATGGCTAATGAAAAACTGTATTTT. Protein sequence: CASSLGTGMANEKLYF.

This clonotype has a count of ten or more. The chain joins TRBV5-1 to TRBJ2-7; 9 nucleotides line up with TRBD1. Germline values: CDR1 SGHRS, CDR2 YFSETQ. The V and J ends lost 4 bases and 1 base, in that order; junction bases with no gene match: 6. This CDR3 comprises 15 residues. For the CDR3, the DNA is TGCGCCAGCAGCCTTGCGGGACAGGGTTCCTACGAGCAGTACTTC. Amino acids: CASSLAGQGSYEQYF.

The V call is TRBV29-1, the J call TRBJ2-3; D not certain. Germline CDR1 is SQVTM and CDR2 is ANQGSEA. V was shortened by 7 bases and J by 6 bases, with 8 bases between the two germline ends. The CDR3 runs 10 residues. DNA of the CDR3: TGCAGCGCGGGCGTGGATACGCAGTATTTT. Amino acids: CSAGVDTQYF.

This clonotype was detected only a few times. V usage is TRBV29-1 and J usage is TRBJ1-5; D gene uncertain. This CDR3 spans 13 amino acids. V shed 4 bases and J shed 5 bases, with 12 bases lying between them. The V gene's germline CDR1 is SQVTM and CDR2 ANQGSEA. CDR3 in DNA: TGCAGCGTTGGGTTGGGTTGGGATCAGCCCCAGCATTTT. This encodes CSVGLGWDQPQHF.